Following are 27 T cell receptor beta chains from one sample sequenced in a study of molecular identifiers for immune sequencing clone quantification. MiXCR, run by TCRdb on the PCR reads, gives a single entry per CDR3 protein. This sample carries approximately 670,000 distinct CDR3 sequences, about 20% of them seen once, and the ten largest clones take 0.85%. Sequences were obtained from naive CD8+ T cells from blood, with Jurkat cell RNA spiked in. The subset here: FACS-sorted CD8+CD4-CCR7+CD45RA+ naive T cells. The origin of the receptors is a human donor in good health. Some libraries in this study had Jurkat cell RNA spiked in.

Here the CDR3 DNA reads TGTGCCAGTTCTGCGGGGGGCAGGAGCAATCAGCCCCAGCATTTT. Translated: CASSAGGRSNQPQHF. The chain carries TRBV19 and TRBJ1-5, with a possible D match to TRBD1 (6 bases). This CDR3 comprises 15 residues. With 8 bases removed from V and 1 base from J, the gap between germline ends came to 15 bases. The germline V gene encodes CDR1 LNHDA and CDR2 SQIVND (reference sequence).

On this clonotype: This may stem from a read error, because a much larger clone lies one nucleotide away. The rearrangement links TRBV29-1 to TRBJ2-3, with D perhaps given as TRBD1 or TRBD2 (7 bases each). Germline V gene data show CDR1 as SQVTM and CDR2 as ANQGSEA. CDR3 length equals 18 residues. V was cut by 5 bases and J by 1 base, with 25 bases left in between. CDR3 bases: TGCAGCGTTTCTGGGGTGACCAACAGGGGAGGGGGCACAGATACGCAGTATTTT. Its protein is CSVSGVTNRGGGTDTQYF.

This clonotype was picked up a small number of times. The chain employs TRBV29-1 and TRBJ2-1; 8 bases agree with TRBD2. The germline V gene has CDR1 SQVTM and CDR2 ANQGSEA. The CDR3 contains 15 residues. V gave up 0 bases and J gave up 1 base; unmatched junction bases: 2. In nucleotides, the CDR3 is TGCAGCGTTGAAGACGGGGGGGATTCCTACAATGAGCAGTTCTTC. This translates into CSVEDGGDSYNEQFF.

This clonotype has a count of ten or more. V and J are TRBV5-4 and TRBJ2-1; D gene unclear. The CDR3 totals 14 residues. V was cut by 2 bases and J by 10 bases, with 16 bases left in between. CDR1 is SGHNT and CDR2 is YYREEE in the germline V gene (reference sequence). The DNA for the CDR3 is TGTGCCAGCAGCTTCCAACACGATTCATCGGAGCAGTTCTTC. Translation: CASSFQHDSSEQFF.

CDR3 sequence: CASSPDSRLAGDEQFF. The CDR3 DNA is TGTGCCAGTAGTCCCGACTCTAGACTAGCGGGGGATGAGCAGTTCTTC. The chain has TRBV19 and TRBJ2-1; 12 bases agree with TRBD2. Germline loops: CDR1 LNHDA, CDR2 SQIVND (reference sequence). V shed 5 bases, J shed 8 bases, and the junction held 10 bases outside the gene matches. The CDR3 spans 16 residues.

Worth noting for this clonotype: This sequence may be a read error, since a much larger clone differs from it by one base. This rearrangement joins TRBV3-1 to TRBJ2-5; tentatively, D is TRBD2 (5 bases). The V gene lost 11 bases and the J gene lost 2 bases, with 18 bases spanning the gap. The CDR3 has 14 residues. CDR1 and CDR2 from the germline V gene are LGHDT and YNNKEL (reference sequence). CDR3 loop: CAGGWSADQETQYF. In nucleotides, the CDR3 is TGTGCCGGAGGCTGGTCAGCTGATCAAGAGACCCAGTACTTC.

This clonotype was counted at least ten times. This chain uses TRBV7-8 with TRBJ2-3; tentatively, D is TRBD2 (6 bases). There are 14 residues in the CDR3. Germline assignment: CDR1 SGHVS and CDR2 FQNEAQ. V lost 5 bases, J lost 5 bases, and 14 bases lay in between. The CDR3 sequence: CASSPGLLKDTQYF. DNA of the CDR3: TGTGCCAGCAGCCCCGGACTACTGAAAGATACGCAGTATTTT.

This chain uses TRBV30 with TRBJ2-1; no clear D. CDR1 and CDR2 (germline): GTSNPN, SVGIG (reference sequence). Trimming took off 3 bases at V and 0 bases at J, with 6 bases between the two ends. CDR3 length: 13 amino acids. CDR3 nucleotide sequence: TGTGCCTGGAGCCTAAACTCCTACAATGAGCAGTTCTTC. Residues: CAWSLNSYNEQFF.

In this sample, this clonotype turned up many times. The chain uses TRBV2 and TRBJ1-1; D is unresolved. With 4 bases removed from V and 2 bases from J, the gap between germline ends came to 14 bases. Germline V gives CDR1 SNHLY, CDR2 FYNNEI. The CDR3 loop spans 15 amino acids. In DNA form, the CDR3 reads TGTGCCAGCAGTGCCAACACGGCCTCCAACACTGAAGCTTTCTTT. Protein sequence: CASSANTASNTEAFF.

Many counts were recorded for this clonotype. This chain uses TRBV27 with TRBJ2-7; D is uncertain. The CDR3 has 14 amino acids. From germline, CDR1 is MNHEY and CDR2 SMNVEV (reference sequence). V lost 4 bases and J 7 bases, leaving 17 bases between the germline ends. CDR3 protein: CASSSLSLLAEQYF. CDR3 coding DNA: TGTGCCAGCAGTTCCCTGTCTCTACTCGCGGAGCAGTACTTC.

Ten or more counts support this clonotype. The chain employs TRBV6-5 and TRBJ1-4, with a tentative D call TRBD1 (5 bases). The germline V and J ends were trimmed by 2 bases and 5 bases, with 12 bases remaining between them. Germline V lookup: CDR1 MNHEY, CDR2 SVGAGI. The CDR3 is made up of 15 amino acids. Here the CDR3 DNA reads TGTGCCAGCAGTTACAACGGGGGTCCAAATGAAAAACTGTTTTTT. Amino acids: CASSYNGGPNEKLFF.

The sample holds many counts of this clonotype. The chain links TRBV28 to TRBJ2-1; 10 bases agree with TRBD2. The germline gives CDR1 MDHEN, CDR2 SYDVKM. With V trimmed by 6 bases and J by 7 bases, 15 bases remained unmatched. This CDR3 comprises 17 residues. CDR3 in DNA: TGTGCCAGCAGACCGATTACCGGGACTAGCGTGATGAATGAGCAGTTCTTC. This gives the protein CASRPITGTSVMNEQFF.

The sample holds many counts of this clonotype. V usage is TRBV4-2 and J usage is TRBJ1-3; D gene uncertain. The CDR3 loop spans 16 amino acids. V was clipped by 0 bases and J by 2 bases, with 11 bases between them. CDR1 and CDR2 from the germline V gene are LGHNA and YNFKEQ. The CDR3 sequence: CASSQDAGLAGNTIYF. CDR3 nucleotide sequence: TGTGCCAGCAGCCAAGACGCGGGCCTGGCTGGAAACACCATATATTTT.

Remarks on this clonotype: It may be a read error: a sequence one base away is much more abundant. The V call is TRBV6-5, the J call TRBJ2-1, with TRBD2 identical over 10 bases. CDR3 length: 15 residues. V lost 0 bases, J lost 9 bases, and 5 bases stayed unmatched. Germline values: CDR1 MNHEY, CDR2 SVGAGI. CDR3 nucleotides: TGTGCCAGCAGTTACTCGTTAGCGGGAGGTAGTGAGCAGTTCTTC. This translates into CASSYSLAGGSEQFF.

There are many counts of this clonotype. The gene calls are TRBV14 and TRBJ1-6; D is unclear. The length of the CDR3 is 15 residues. V was shortened by 3 bases and J by 10 bases, with 16 bases between the two germline ends. CDR1 and CDR2 (germline): SGHDN, FVKESK. DNA of the CDR3: TGTGCCAGCAGCCAGAGGTCCCTTCGAGGATCACCCCTCCACTTT. Translated, it gives CASSQRSLRGSPLHF.

This clonotype was seen at least ten times. The CDR3 nucleotides are TGTGCCAGCAGTTTCAAGGGACTAGCGGGAGCGTCCTACGAGCAGTACTTC. Translated: CASSFKGLAGASYEQYF. The chain couples TRBV27 to TRBJ2-7; 14 positions agree with TRBD2. The CDR3 is 17 residues long. The V gene's germline CDR1 is MNHEY and CDR2 SMNVEV (reference sequence). V lost 3 bases to trimming and J lost 1 base; unmatched junction nucleotides: 5.

V is TRBV11-2 and J is TRBJ2-1, with D hard to call. The CDR3 is 14 amino acids. Germline V gene data show CDR1 as SGHAT and CDR2 as FQNNGV. With 4 bases removed from V and 0 bases from J, the gap between germline ends came to 7 bases. CDR3 sequence reads: CASSSRNSYNEQFF. The CDR3 DNA reads as TGTGCCAGCAGCTCCCGGAACTCCTACAATGAGCAGTTCTTC.

The sample holds many counts of this clonotype. The rearrangement links TRBV28 to TRBJ1-2; D is unresolved. V was cut by 7 bases and J by 4 bases, with 19 bases left in between. Germline-derived CDR1 and CDR2 are MDHEN and SYDVKM. This CDR3 region has 15 residues. CDR3 bases: TGTGCCAGCACCGGCTCGCCAACAGCTAGCTATGGCTACACCTTC. This codes for CASTGSPTASYGYTF.

This clonotype showed up many times. V usage is TRBV28 and J usage is TRBJ2-5; no definite D call. The CDR3 sequence is 13 residues long. The germline V gene encodes CDR1 MDHEN and CDR2 SYDVKM. V was clipped by 1 base and J by 2 bases, with 5 bases between them. Here the CDR3 reads CASSLSHQETQYF. Written as DNA, the CDR3 is TGTGCCAGCAGTTTATCCCATCAAGAGACCCAGTACTTC.

A few counts support this clonotype. This rearrangement joins TRBV6-2 or TRBV6-3 to TRBJ2-2; no definite D call. The CDR3 is 14 residues long. The germline gives CDR1 MNHEY, CDR2 SVGEGT. Between the trimmed V and J ends, which lost 0 bases and 4 bases, there was a span of 6 bases. The CDR3 nucleotides are TGTGCCAGCAGTTACTCGATTTCCACCGGGGAGCTGTTTTTT. It codes for CASSYSISTGELFF.

The sample holds a few counts of this clonotype. This chain connects TRBV7-2 to TRBJ2-7, with 16 positions matching TRBD2. J was trimmed by 4 bases and V by 7 bases; bases with no gene match: 7. There are 16 residues in the CDR3. CDR1 is SGHTA, CDR2 FQGNSA, per germline. The CDR3 nucleotides read TGTGCCAGCACCCCAGGGACTAGCGGGAGGGAGTACGAGCAGTACTTC. It translates to CASTPGTSGREYEQYF.

This clonotype was picked up many times. The chain employs TRBV7-9 and TRBJ1-1, with 7 positions matching TRBD1. V lost 5 bases and J lost 4; bases outside the gene matches: 13. Per germline, CDR1 SEHNR and CDR2 FQNEAQ (reference sequence). This CDR3 comprises 16 residues. In DNA, the CDR3 is TGTGCCAGCAGCCGCCGGGACAGCGAAACCCTCACTGAAGCTTTCTTT. Translation gives CASSRRDSETLTEAFF.

The CDR3 DNA reads as TGTGCCAGCAGCGCCGCTAGCACCGGGGAGCTGTTTTTT. It encodes CASSAASTGELFF. The chain recombines TRBV9 with TRBJ2-2; no clear D. The V end lost 3 bases, the J end lost 4 bases, and 7 bases lay between the germline ends. The CDR3 runs to 13 residues. CDR1 and CDR2 (germline): SGDLS, YYNGEE.

V and J are TRBV12-3 or TRBV12-4 and TRBJ2-5; 9 nucleotides align to TRBD2. The junction had 14 bases not matched to a gene; V was cut back by 7 bases and J by 5 bases. There are 16 residues in the CDR3. This CDR3 reads CASTAGLAGGLETQYF. The CDR3 DNA reads as TGTGCCAGCACCGCTGGCCTTGCGGGGGGGTTGGAGACCCAGTACTTC.

This clonotype was recorded many times. The chain recombines TRBV11-2 with TRBJ2-4; D unclear. CDR1 and CDR2 (germline): SGHAT, FQNNGV. CDR3 length: 12 residues. The V end was cut by 5 bases, the J end by 8 bases, with 10 bases between. The DNA of the CDR3 is TGTGCCAGCAGCCCCGTTCAGGACATTCAGTACTTC. Translating it yields CASSPVQDIQYF.

This clonotype has a count of ten or more. The CDR3 sequence is CASSKLLAGASDTQYF. CDR3 nucleotide sequence: TGTGCCAGCAGCAAACTCCTAGCGGGAGCTTCAGATACGCAGTATTTT. The chain uses TRBV27 and TRBJ2-3; 10 nucleotides align to TRBD2. The CDR3 runs 16 residues. With V trimmed by 6 bases and J by 4 bases, 10 bases remained unmatched. CDR1 and CDR2 from the germline V gene are MNHEY and SMNVEV (reference sequence).

The table lists this clonotype with many counts. This rearrangement joins TRBV10-2 to TRBJ1-5, with no clear D. The CDR3 spans 12 residues. CDR1 is WSHSY and CDR2 is SAAADI in the germline V gene. The germline V and J ends were trimmed by 3 bases and 3 bases, with 3 bases remaining between them. The DNA for the CDR3 is TGCGCCAGCAGTGATTACAATCAGCCCCAGCATTTT. It encodes CASSDYNQPQHF.